The rows below give T cell receptor beta chains drawn from one sample of a study of control samples from healthy donors and cancer patients. Using immunoSEQ multiplex PCR, the repertoire was profiled, and TCRdb retains in-frame clones only, with some absent. This sample has fewer than 100,000 clones, with approximately 78% found just once. Sequenced input: blood. The receptors stem from a man aged 60 to 69 in good health. CDR3s include the opening cysteine and the closing phenylalanine or tryptophan. The D gene is left open where the match is weak. The size of a clone is reported for some rows only, either as once, few or many, or as a class for expanded clones.

>TRBV13|-|-|TRBJ2-3
CASSLEDTYTDTQYF
TGTGCCAGCAGCTTAGAGGACACCTACACAGATACGCAGTATTTT
>TRBV11-3|TRBD2|-|TRBJ2-3
CASSLGTSPDTQYF
TGTGCCAGCAGCCTCGGGACTAGCCCAGATACGCAGTATTTT
>TRBV4-1|TRBD1|-|TRBJ1-1
CASLDLTGVGKNMNTEAFF
TGCGCCAGCTTGGACCTAACAGGGGTCGGGAAGAATATGAACACTGAAGCTTTCTTT
>TRBV28|-|-|TRBJ2-5
CASSLWFVATSYQETQYF
TGTGCCAGCAGTTTATGGTTTGTGGCGACTTCCTACCAAGAGACCCAGTACTTC
>TRBV27|TRBD1|once|TRBJ1-2
CASSTTGGKRSGLYGYTF
TGTGCCAGCAGCACAACAGGGGGCAAACGGTCGGGACTCTATGGCTACACCTTC
>TRBV19|-|-|TRBJ1-4
CATLGQQKLFF
TGTGCCACCCTCGGACAGCAAAAACTGTTTTTT
>TRBV7-9|-|-|TRBJ2-2
CASRGWDKGNTGELFF
TGTGCCAGCAGAGGTTGGGATAAGGGTAACACCGGGGAGCTGTTTTTT
>TRBV5-3|-|-|TRBJ1-4
CARSLADGNGANEKLFF
TGTGCCAGAAGCCTAGCCGACGGAAACGGGGCTAATGAAAAACTGTTTTTT
>TRBV15|-|-|TRBJ2-1
CATSRGRDWDNEQFF
TGTGCCACCAGCAGAGGGAGAGACTGGGACAATGAGCAGTTCTTC
>TRBV11-2|-|-|TRBJ1-1
CASSLWAGNTEAFF
TGTGCCAGCAGCTTATGGGCGGGGAACACTGAAGCTTTCTTT
>TRBV28|TRBD2|once|TRBJ2-7
CASSALREAGGEEQYF
TGTGCCAGCAGTGCACTTCGGGAAGCGGGAGGGGAGGAGCAGTACTTC
>TRBV13|-|-|TRBJ2-1
CASSLGLRGKNNEQFF
TGTGCCAGCAGCTTAGGCCTTCGCGGGAAGAACAATGAGCAGTTCTTC
>TRBV5-1|-|-|TRBJ2-7
CASSLTSYYEQYF
TGCGCCAGCAGCCTAACTAGTTACTACGAGCAGTACTTC
>TRBV30|TRBD1|-|TRBJ1-4
CAWSGDRDEGEKLFF
TGTGCCTGGAGCGGGGACAGGGACGAAGGTGAAAAACTGTTTTTT
>TRBV3-1/TRBV3-2|TRBD2|-|TRBJ2-1
CASSQQAGGPYNEQFF
TGTGCCAGCAGCCAACAAGCGGGAGGGCCTTACAATGAGCAGTTCTTC
>TRBV6-6|-|once|TRBJ2-7
CASRAGDYEQYF
TGTGCCAGCAGGGCAGGAGACTACGAGCAGTACTTC
>TRBV24-1|-|-|TRBJ2-7
CATTGRAPEQYF
TGTGCCACCACCGGACGGGCCCCCGAGCAGTACTTC
>TRBV28|TRBD1|-|TRBJ1-6
CASSSGDRASPLHF
TGTGCCAGCAGTTCGGGAGACAGGGCTTCACCCCTCCACTTT
>TRBV6-4|TRBD2|-|TRBJ2-1
CASSGTSRDNEQFF
TGTGCCAGCAGCGGGACTAGCAGAGACAATGAGCAGTTCTTC
>TRBV5-1|TRBD1|-|TRBJ2-2
CASSFGTANTGELFF
TGCGCCAGCAGCTTCGGGACAGCGAACACCGGGGAGCTGTTTTTT
>TRBV19|-|-|TRBJ2-1
CASSIFDEQFF
TGTGCCAGTAGTATATTCGATGAGCAGTTCTTC